The 21 T cell receptor beta chains below were found in one sample sequenced in a study of T cell responses to AZD1222 COVID-19 vaccine. Libraries were prepared by immunoSEQ multiplex PCR; TCRdb keeps only in-frame clonotypes and omits some of them. The sample consists of about 180,000 clones, about 90% of them appearing once. Specimen: peripheral blood, collected 28 days after the second AZD1222 dose. Source of these receptors: an adult who received the AZD1222 COVID-19 vaccine.

This clone has just one count. The genes are TRBV3-1 (or the pseudogene TRBV3-2) and TRBJ2-4; 9 nucleotides match TRBD1. Trimming cost V 5 bases and J 6 bases; bases outside gene matches: 5. The CDR3 loop spans 14 amino acids. Germline CDR1 LGHDT, CDR2 YNNKEL (reference sequence). The CDR3: CASSGPGQGNIQYF. The CDR3 nucleotides are TGTGCCAGCAGCGGCCCGGGACAGGGAAACATTCAGTACTTC.

The CDR3 protein is CASSQDIPGSTDTQYF. CDR3 bases: TGTGCCAGCAGCCAAGATATCCCCGGGAGCACAGATACGCAGTATTTT. The V gene is TRBV3-1 (or the pseudogene TRBV3-2), the J gene TRBJ2-3; D not certain. The V gene's germline CDR1 is LGHDT and CDR2 YNNKEL (reference sequence). The CDR3 contains 16 residues. The V and J ends lost 0 bases and 0 bases respectively, with 10 bases between them.

This chain connects TRBV3-1 (or the pseudogene TRBV3-2) to TRBJ1-2; 10 nucleotides agree with TRBD1. The CDR3 runs to 18 residues. The V gene's germline CDR1 is LGHDT and CDR2 YNNKEL (reference sequence). V dropped 1 base and J dropped 8; count of bases not matched to a gene: 16. Here the CDR3 reads CASSQGFSLGTGDGGYTF. Here the CDR3 DNA reads TGTGCCAGCAGCCAAGGCTTCTCGCTTGGGACAGGGGATGGGGGCTACACCTTC.

The CDR3 sequence: CSARGYYEQYF. CDR3 nucleotide sequence: TGCAGTGCTAGGGGATATTACGAGCAGTACTTC. This chain uses TRBV20-1 with TRBJ2-7; the D is unclear. Germline V gene data show CDR1 as DFQATT and CDR2 as SNEGSKA (reference sequence). The CDR3 runs 11 residues. Deletions cut 3 bases from V and 4 bases from J, with 7 bases between.

The chain links TRBV30 to TRBJ1-1; 11 positions agree with TRBD1. CDR3 length: 15 amino acids. V was clipped by 5 bases and J by 7 bases; unmatched bases: 12. Germline V CDR1 and CDR2: GTSNPN, SVGIG (reference sequence). The CDR3: CAWGRGQGVLDEAFF. The CDR3 DNA reads TGTGCCTGGGGTAGGGGACAGGGGGTCCTGGATGAAGCTTTCTTT.

The rearrangement links TRBV3-1 (or the pseudogene TRBV3-2) to TRBJ1-3; no clear D. Deletions cut 1 base from V and 4 bases from J, with 5 bases between. This CDR3 has 13 amino acids. Germline lookup yields CDR1 LGHDT and CDR2 YNNKEL (reference sequence). CDR3 bases: TGTGCCAGCAGCCAAGCCTTAGGAAACACCATATATTTT. It encodes CASSQALGNTIYF.

J is TRBJ2-7 and V is TRBV28; TRBD2 agrees at 10 bases. V trimming: 7 bases; J trimming: 8 bases; junction bases outside the gene matches: 17. Germline CDR1 MDHEN, CDR2 SYDVKM. This CDR3 contains 16 residues. CDR3 bases: TGTGCCAGCACCGGGGGGGGCGCCTCGGGACTAGCGAAGCAGTACTTC. Translation gives CASTGGGASGLAKQYF.

The rearrangement joins TRBV7-3 to TRBJ2-2; TRBD1 matches 9 bases. The CDR3 contains 15 residues. V lost 5 bases, J lost 5 bases, and 6 bases stayed unmatched. Germline V lookup: CDR1 SGHTA, CDR2 FQGTGA. CDR3 loop: CASSQRQGGTGELFF. In DNA, the CDR3 is TGTGCCAGCAGCCAACGACAGGGGGGAACCGGGGAGCTGTTTTTT.

The chain carries TRBV10-3 and TRBJ1-1; the D gene is possibly TRBD1 (6 bases). In germline, CDR1 is ENHRY, CDR2 SYGVKD. This CDR3 contains 13 residues. V shed 8 bases and J shed 1 base, with 11 bases lying between them. For the CDR3, the DNA is TGTGCCATCCGGAGGACAGAGAACACTGAAGCTTTCTTT. Amino acids: CAIRRTENTEAFF.

The chain links TRBV6-5 to TRBJ2-7, with 10 nucleotides matching TRBD2. Germline lookup yields CDR1 MNHEY and CDR2 SVGAGI. This CDR3 is 15 amino acids long. V trimming: 4 bases; J trimming: 5 bases; junction bases outside the gene matches: 8. As DNA, the CDR3 is TGTGCCAGCAGTTCTCCGGGACTAGCGATTCACGAGCAGTACTTC. As protein: CASSSPGLAIHEQYF.

This clone has more than one count but fewer than ten. This rearrangement joins TRBV5-6 to TRBJ1-6; D is perhaps TRBD1 (5 bases). Germline CDR1 and CDR2: SGHDT and YYEEEE. The CDR3 spans 13 residues. The germline V and J ends were trimmed by 7 bases and 9 bases, with 14 bases remaining between them. The CDR3 DNA sequence: TGTGCCAGCGGTCTAGTAGGGGCTTCACCCCTCCACTTT. Protein product: CASGLVGASPLHF.

The rearrangement uses TRBV6-5 and TRBJ1-2; 9 bases align to TRBD1. V was pared by 5 bases and J by 4 bases, with 5 bases of the junction left unmatched. The CDR3 is made up of 14 amino acids. The germline CDR1 and CDR2 sequences are MNHEY and SVGAGI. The CDR3 sequence: CASSSGQGIYGYTF. CDR3 sequence (DNA): TGTGCCAGCAGTAGTGGACAGGGGATCTATGGCTACACCTTC.

CDR3 residues: CASSVVDRGVYNEQFF. The CDR3 DNA is TGTGCCAGCAGCGTAGTAGACAGGGGGGTCTACAATGAGCAGTTCTTC. V and J are TRBV9 and TRBJ2-1, with TRBD1 matching over 9 bases. Germline lookup yields CDR1 SGDLS and CDR2 YYNGEE. This CDR3 is 16 amino acids long. V dropped 0 bases and J dropped 3; count of bases not matched to a gene: 4.

The rearrangement uses TRBV18 and TRBJ2-5, with D possibly TRBD2 on 5 matching bases. Germline CDR1 is KGHSH and CDR2 is LQKENI. The CDR3 has 12 amino acids. The V and J ends lost 8 bases and 2 bases respectively, with 9 bases between them. The CDR3 region has the DNA TGTGCCAGCGCGGACTTTCAAGAGACCCAGTACTTC. It translates to CASADFQETQYF.

The rearrangement uses TRBV6-2 or TRBV6-3 and TRBJ1-2, with D uncertain. V shed 0 bases and J shed 7 bases, with 12 bases lying between them. This CDR3 contains 14 residues. Per the germline V gene, CDR1 is MNHEY and CDR2 is SVGEGT. The CDR3 protein is CASSYSSLGGGYTF. CDR3 nucleotide sequence: TGTGCCAGCAGTTACTCGAGTTTGGGAGGTGGCTACACCTTC.

J is TRBJ2-5 and V is TRBV5-6; the match to TRBD2 covers 11 bases. The CDR3 covers 19 residues. V shed 4 bases and J 5 bases; nucleotides not matched to a gene: 19. CDR1 SGHDT and CDR2 YYEEEE come from the germline V gene. The DNA of the CDR3 is TGTGCCAGCAGCACCATCCCTGGGATAGCGGGAGGGGTAGGGGAGACCCAGTACTTC. Its protein product is CASSTIPGIAGGVGETQYF.

The rearrangement joins TRBV30 to TRBJ2-1, with 16 nucleotides matching TRBD2. Trimming removed 2 bases from V and 10 bases from J; junction bases left unmatched: 14. The CDR3 extends over 18 amino acids. Germline V gene data show CDR1 as GTSNPN and CDR2 as SVGIG (reference sequence). The CDR3 sequence: CAWSLFGTSGRAFKEQFF. In nucleotides, the CDR3 is TGTGCCTGGAGTTTATTCGGGACTAGCGGGAGGGCCTTCAAAGAGCAGTTCTTC.

The rearrangement links TRBV11-3 to TRBJ2-3, with D possibly TRBD2 on 5 matching bases. Germline CDR1 reads SGHNT; CDR2 reads YENEEA. The CDR3 spans 14 residues. V shed 6 bases and J shed 4 bases, with 14 bases lying between them. The CDR3 protein is CASRVREQADTQYF. CDR3 DNA sequence: TGTGCCAGCAGGGTTAGGGAGCAGGCAGATACGCAGTATTTT.

The genes are TRBV6-5 and TRBJ1-2; D perhaps matches TRBD1 (6 bases). The CDR3 is 12 residues long. The germline CDR1 and CDR2 sequences are MNHEY and SVGAGI. Trimming removed 6 bases from V and 8 bases from J, with 13 bases in between. CDR3 protein: CASRQGSYGYTF. The DNA for the CDR3 is TGTGCCAGCAGACAGGGTTCCTACGGCTACACCTTC.

The chain is built from TRBV4-1 and TRBJ1-3; TRBD1 agrees at 7 bases. CDR1 is MGHRA and CDR2 is YSYEKL in the germline V gene. Trimming cost V 1 base and J 7 bases; bases outside gene matches: 16. The CDR3 has 18 amino acids. The CDR3, as DNA: TGCGCCAGCAGCCAAGGAGGACAGGCCCTCGGTCGTCGTAACACCATATATTTT. This codes for CASSQGGQALGRRNTIYF.

The V and J genes are TRBV7-9 and TRBJ1-2, with D possibly being TRBD1 (5 bases). Trimming pared 2 bases from V and 8 bases from J, leaving 12 bases between. CDR3 length: 13 amino acids. The germline V gene encodes CDR1 SEHNR and CDR2 FQNEAQ (reference sequence). The DNA of the CDR3 is TGTGCCAGCAGCTTAATTGGGGGAATGGGCTACACCTTC. Translation gives CASSLIGGMGYTF.